Listed below are T cell receptor beta chains from one sample, sequenced in a study of blood T cell repertoires in COVID-19. The method was immunoSEQ multiplex PCR; TCRdb's version includes in-frame clones alone and lacks a portion of them. The sample holds 170,000 or so clones, 90% to 95% seen once. The sequenced material came from peripheral blood. The receptor set was obtained from a man in his fifties with acute or convalescent COVID-19. The CDR3 runs from the conserved cysteine through the conserved F or W. A D gene is named only where the DNA matches it firmly. The size entry is marked missing in some rows and otherwise reads once, few, many or a size class.

J: TRBJ1-1; D: .; size: .; V: TRBV6-2/TRBV6-3; DNA: TGTGCCAGCAGTTACGGAAACAGGGTCACTGAAGCTTTCTTT; CDR3: CASSYGNRVTEAFF
J: TRBJ2-6; D: .; size: .; V: TRBV30; DNA: TGTGCCTGGAGTCGAGGCCGGGTCCAACCGGGGGCCAACGTCCTGACTTTC; CDR3: CAWSRGRVQPGANVLTF
J: TRBJ2-2; D: TRBD2; size: .; V: TRBV19; DNA: TGTGCCAGTCTAGCGGGAGGGGGGCTGTTTTTT; CDR3: CASLAGGGLFF
J: TRBJ2-7; D: .; size: .; V: TRBV5-4; DNA: TGTGCCAGCAGCGCCGCCGGGGTGATTCCCTACGAGCAGTACTTC; CDR3: CASSAAGVIPYEQYF
J: TRBJ2-1; D: .; size: .; V: TRBV5-6; DNA: TGTGCCAGCAGGGTTTTAAGGGAGTACAGGGTCAATGAGCAGTTCTTC; CDR3: CASRVLREYRVNEQFF
J: TRBJ1-1; D: TRBD1; size: few; V: TRBV11-2; DNA: TGTGCCAGCAGCTTAGCTAGACAGGGATGGAACACTGAAGCTTTCTTT; CDR3: CASSLARQGWNTEAFF
J: TRBJ2-1; D: .; size: once; V: TRBV15; DNA: TGTGCCACGCAGCGCGGGGATCGGGAGCAGTTCTTC; CDR3: CATQRGDREQFF
J: TRBJ2-7; D: .; size: .; V: TRBV5-1; DNA: TGCGCCAGCAGCTTGGTATCGGGTAGCTACGAGCAGTACTTC; CDR3: CASSLVSGSYEQYF
J: TRBJ1-1; D: .; size: .; V: TRBV14; DNA: TGTGCCAGCAGCCAAGTGACGGGGGGTGGGACTGAAGCTTTCTTT; CDR3: CASSQVTGGGTEAFF
J: TRBJ2-5; D: .; size: .; V: TRBV7-3; DNA: TGTGCCAGCGGATCAACAGGGTCGGGGACCCAGTACTTC; CDR3: CASGSTGSGTQYF
J: TRBJ1-6; D: .; size: .; V: TRBV18; DNA: TGTGCCAGCTCACCACCGGGGGCTTCACCCCTCCACTTT; CDR3: CASSPPGASPLHF
J: TRBJ2-1; D: TRBD2; size: .; V: TRBV3-1/TRBV3-2; DNA: TGTGCCAGCAGCCAAGAGGGCGGGGGCTACAATGAGCAGTTCTTC; CDR3: CASSQEGGGYNEQFF
J: TRBJ2-7; D: TRBD2; size: .; V: TRBV3-1/TRBV3-2; DNA: TGTGCCAGCAGCCCCGTCGCAGCGGGAGGCTACGAGCAGTACTTC; CDR3: CASSPVAAGGYEQYF
J: TRBJ2-3; D: TRBD1; size: .; V: TRBV27; DNA: TGTGCCAGCAGTGCCTGGGACAGCAGCACAGATACGCAGTATTTT; CDR3: CASSAWDSSTDTQYF
J: TRBJ2-3; D: .; size: .; V: TRBV29-1; DNA: TGCAGCGTTGATGGACTCACAGATACGCAGTATTTT; CDR3: CSVDGLTDTQYF
J: TRBJ2-1; D: TRBD2; size: once; V: TRBV7-9; DNA: TGTGCCAGCAGCTTGGGACTAGCGAACAATGAGCAGTTCTTC; CDR3: CASSLGLANNEQFF
J: TRBJ1-4; D: TRBD1; size: .; V: TRBV5-4; DNA: TGTGCCAGCAGGGACAGGGCTCGGGGTGAAAAACTGTTTTTT; CDR3: CASRDRARGEKLFF
J: TRBJ2-5; D: .; size: .; V: TRBV9; DNA: TGTGCCAGCAGCGTAGACCCAGGGGAAGAGACCCAGTACTTC; CDR3: CASSVDPGEETQYF
J: TRBJ1-3; D: .; size: .; V: TRBV7-2; DNA: TGTGCCAGCAGCTTAGAAGTGACACTCTCTGGAAACACCATATATTTT; CDR3: CASSLEVTLSGNTIYF
J: TRBJ2-1; D: TRBD2; size: .; V: TRBV4-3; DNA: TGCGCCAGCAGCCAGGCCCGGACTAGCGACAATGAGCAGTTCTTC; CDR3: CASSQARTSDNEQFF
J: TRBJ2-3; D: .; size: .; V: TRBV19; DNA: TGTGCCAGTTCAAAACGGACTGCGGATACGCAGTATTTT; CDR3: CASSKRTADTQYF
J: TRBJ2-2; D: TRBD2; size: .; V: TRBV15; DNA: TGTGCCGTGAGCGGGAGGGCGTTAAGTGGGGAGCTGTTTTTT; CDR3: CAVSGRALSGELFF